This TCR beta chain stems from a study of Graves' ophthalmopathy and Graves' hyperthyroidism (dated by TCRdb to between 2017 and 2018). Broadly, across the study: Peripheral blood samples were taken at the time of initial diagnosis, before any treatment was given. The study used signatures of the TCR beta repertoire to tell Graves' ophthalmopathy apart from Graves' hyperthyroidism and to predict which patients would progress to ophthalmopathy. In total, around 140 blood samples were TCR-sequenced: 40 to 45 ophthalmopathy, about 75 hyperthyroidism and roughly 17 hyperthyroidism-to-ophthalmopathy patients. A discovery set of 95 to 100 patients (43 ophthalmopathy, 57 stable hyperthyroidism) was enrolled to explore V-J signatures distinguishing ophthalmopathy from hyperthyroidism. For independent validation, a separate cohort was made up of roughly 19 hyperthyroidism patients plus 17 patients who later progressed from hyperthyroidism to ophthalmopathy. In six hyperthyroidism patients, T-cell repertoires of thyroid tissue and blood were compared. After sampling, hyperthyroidism patients received methimazole starting at 30 mg daily, and ophthalmopathy patients received high-dose intravenous methylprednisolone. The roughly 100 discovery patients were randomly split 7:3 into training and test sets. Overall study outcomes, separate from this receptor: In cross-validation, the 13-signature model distinguished ophthalmopathy from stable hyperthyroidism with 85% to 90% sensitivity and roughly 81% specificity, and in the test set the corresponding values were 80% and 75%. No statistical method was used to predetermine the sample size, and group allocation was not hidden from the investigators. Among expanded thyroid clonotypes with frequency above 0.001, most also showed up in blood, which suggests that blood repertoires may reflect the thyroid immune response. In validation, the model predicted ophthalmopathy progression with 55% to 71% sensitivity and around 72% specificity; some 13 predicted patients were CT-confirmed with GO in a median of around 6.5 months.

This clonotype was seen many times. There is no known antigen for this receptor. Base qualities are not at hand, and no much larger clone is one base apart. A patient counted as having stable hyperthyroidism if there was no progression to ophthalmopathy within 18 months of follow-up. Hyperthyroidism patients were newly diagnosed, with disease duration under 2 months, and aged 18 to 65 years. Anyone with other autoimmune diseases, uncontrolled infections, pregnancy or lactation was excluded from the study. Diagnosis relied on clinical symptoms, serum thyroxine, TRAb, thyroid ultrasound and orbital computed tomography. Ficoll-Paque density gradient centrifugation was used to isolate PBMCs from about 9 ml of fresh peripheral blood. Total RNA was extracted using Trizol reagent, and RNA quality was checked on an Agilent 2100 Bioanalyzer. For repertoire sequencing, TCR beta CDR3 regions were amplified from RNA transcripts. A first-round RT-PCR used HTBI primers with the Qiagen OneStep RT-PCR kit, followed by a second-round multiplex PCR, size selection and purification. The libraries underwent paired-end sequencing with 100 bp reads on an Illumina HiSeq2000. As for how the authors treated the data: Reads were processed with SOAPnuke, discarding reads with adapters, uncalled bases, mean Phred below 15, or no exact constant-primer or identifier match. COPE v1.2.5 was used to merge high-quality paired reads. Unique nucleotide sequences were defined as clonotypes and aligned to IMGT TRB V, D and J references using MiTCR v1.1. Only V-J combinations with frequency above 0.0001 were analysed, covering 99% to 99.2% of repertoires. For each V-J combination, a TCR clonal expansion and chaos score was defined as the ratio of F50 clonal expansion to chaos observed in the TCRdist matrix. Welch's t-statistics and random forest were used to reduce features to about a dozen V-J combinations, which were fed into a naive Bayes classifier. The Morisita-Horn index was used to measure how similar the thyroid and blood repertoires were. The public reads were reanalyzed by TCRdb: fastp trimming at Q25, MiXCR alignment, in-frame beta chains only. Identical CDR3 protein sequences are pooled into one entry, listed with their most common genes and DNA. TCRdb's processing, not the study's, gives the V and J calls here. The sample table lists hundreds of thousands of distinct CDR3 sequences, roughly 20% of them with a count of one. 2.5% to 3.5% of the sample comes from the top ten.

Per the germline V gene, MNHEY is the CDR1 and SVGEGT is the CDR2. Including cysteine and phenylalanine, the CDR3 has 13 amino acids. Only the CDR3 DNA stays, 39 bases, in frame from base 1. Compared with germline, V lacks 5 bases and J lacks 4 bases; bases without a gene match: 5. The sequenced material came from peripheral blood. The receptor comes from a woman under 30 with stable Graves' hyperthyroidism. Donor details come from another sample of the same person, matched by shared clones. The rearranged chain carries TRBV6-2 or TRBV6-3 and TRBJ2-7; TRBD1 agrees with 7 junctional bases. The CDR3 amino acid sequence is: CASSLRDRYEQYF. The bases are TGTGCCAGCAGTCTCCGGGACAGATACGAGCAGTACTTC.